Below are 3 T cell receptor beta chains sequenced from a single sample in a study of response to subunit inactivated influenza vaccine. TCRdb reprocessed the RT-PCR reads with MiXCR, giving one entry per CDR3 protein. The data show 530,000 or so distinct CDR3 sequences, 25% seen once. The sequencing here drew on CD4+ T cells sorted from PBMCs, taken 5 to 6 days after vaccination. These receptors all stem from a man aged 45-60 years who received an inactivated influenza vaccine.

The chain employs TRBV29-1 and TRBJ2-7; 7 bases line up with TRBD2. Per germline, CDR1 SQVTM and CDR2 ANQGSEA. After removal of 4 bases from V and 4 bases from J, the junction contained 7 bases not matched to a gene. The CDR3 covers 13 residues. This CDR3 is CSVGAGDAYEQYF. The CDR3 nucleotides are TGCAGCGTTGGGGCGGGGGACGCGTACGAGCAGTACTTC.

The rearrangement joins TRBV7-2 to TRBJ2-5; tentatively, D is TRBD2 (5 bases). V dropped 3 bases and J dropped 5 bases, with 13 bases sitting between them. Germline lookup yields CDR1 SGHTA and CDR2 FQGNSA. The CDR3 length is 14 residues. CDR3 DNA: TGTGCCAGCAGCTTCGCCCCGGGATTGGAGACCCAGTACTTC. Its translation: CASSFAPGLETQYF.

This chain joins TRBV28 and TRBJ1-5; D not resolved. Trimming cost V 4 bases and J 1 base, with 8 bases left between them. Per germline, CDR1 MDHEN and CDR2 SYDVKM. CDR3 length: 14 residues. DNA of the CDR3: TGTGCCAGCAGTTACACACGGAGCAATCAGCCCCAGCATTTT. Its protein product is CASSYTRSNQPQHF.